This T cell receptor (beta chain) was sequenced in a study of cytomegalovirus exposure and HLA in healthy donors. Use of 60 Vbeta and 13 Jbeta primers characterized the PCR. The method was immunoSEQ multiplex PCR; TCRdb's version includes in-frame clones alone and lacks a portion of them. The sample shows 150,000 or so clones, roughly three quarters of them seen only once. CDR1 is SGHAT, CDR2 FQNNGV, per germline. This CDR3 spans 14 amino acids. With 2 bases removed from V and 4 bases from J, the gap between germline ends came to 12 bases. Study-level points and caveats: Equally common other TCR beta chains were less clonally expanded than HLA-associated ones, a later analysis found. Association of a missense DCLRE1C variant with TCR beta V- and J-gene trimming was reported in a later analysis. Both high specificity and high sensitivity reportedly marked the classifier's diagnosis of cytomegalovirus status.

There are a few counts of this clone. What it recognizes is unknown. Specimen: PBMCs. This TCR was sampled from a woman in her forties in good health and CMV-seronegative. J is TRBJ2-7 and V is TRBV11-2; no clear D gene. Here the CDR3 reads CASSLWPNRYEQYF. CDR3 bases: TGTGCCAGCAGCTTATGGCCGAACCGTTACGAGCAGTACTTC. Using reference TRBV11-2 and TRBJ2-7 for the parts outside the CDR3, the full variable domain is EAGVAQSPRYKIIEKRQSVAFWCNPISGHATLYWYQQILGQGPKLLIQFQNNGVVDDSQLPKDRFSAERLKGVDSTLKIQPAKLEDSAVYLCASSLWPNRYEQYFGPGTRLTVT.